This T cell receptor beta chain was sequenced in a study of T-cell memory formation after mild COVID-19. TCRdb processed the 5' RACE reads anew with MiXCR; each CDR3 protein has one entry. This sample has hundreds of thousands of distinct CDR3 sequences, with 15% to 20% found just once. V lost 7 bases and J lost 5, with 25 bases in between. Germline V gene sequence: CDR1 SGHRS, CDR2 YFSETQ. This CDR3 has 16 residues. This clonotype was obtained from an adult woman who had mild COVID-19 (a few samples of this study predate the infection). Cell type and time point are not known. The sample taken for sequencing was PBMCs or a T cell subset sorted from them (not recorded which). The V and J genes are TRBV5-1 and TRBJ2-7, with D possibly matching TRBD2 (6 bases). CDR3 residues: CASYPLGGPTLDEQYF. DNA for the CDR3: TGCGCCAGCTACCCCCTGGGGGGACCCACGTTAGACGAGCAGTACTTC. Complete variable domain (other parts from reference TRBV5-1 and TRBJ2-7): KAGVTQTPRYLIKTRGQQVTLSCSPISGHRSVSWYQQTPGQGLQFLFEYFSETQRNKGNFPGRFSGRQFSNSRSEMNVSTLELGDSALYLCASYPLGGPTLDEQYFGPGTRLTVT.